This TCR beta chain emerged from a study of T cells after yellow fever vaccination. Regarding the study as a whole: Repertoires obtained by FACS sorting could include abundant clonotypes that entered as contaminants from the bulk population. The booster saw the reappearance of most primary-vaccination clones (approximately 97% CD4, roughly 90% CD8). Shared CD4/CD8 clonotypes were a small share, likely from convergent recombination.

V dropped 5 bases and J dropped 8 bases, with 12 bases sitting between them. CDR1 is SGHAT, CDR2 FQNNGV, per germline. The CDR3 has 13 amino acids. Worth noting for this clonotype: Its antigen is currently unknown.

TCRdb re-called the 5' RACE reads through MiXCR, storing one row per CDR3 protein. This sample yields around 200,000 distinct CDR3 sequences, of which 11% are seen a single time; about 40% belongs to the top ten. This material consisted of CD8+ T cells sorted from PBMCs, taken 15 days after the yellow fever booster vaccination. The V gene is TRBV11-2, the J gene TRBJ1-4; D unclear. The TCR originated in a young man who received the YFV17D yellow fever vaccine. CDR3 region: CASSQTGREKLFF. The CDR3, as DNA: TGTGCCAGCAGCCAGACCGGGCGCGAAAAACTGTTTTTT.